Sequencing of this T cell receptor beta chain was carried out in a study of CD8 T cells in Susac syndrome. It was with random hexamers that roughly 0.45 to 1 ug RNA was reverse transcribed. TCRdb reanalysed the immunoSEQ multiplex PCR reads using MiXCR and keeps one entry per CDR3 protein. The sample records about 94,000 distinct CDR3 sequences, 90% to 95% being singletons. Source material: CD4+ T cells from PBMCs. This receptor was identified in a human donor with Susac syndrome.

The CDR3 nucleotides read TGTGCCAGCAATTCGGGGGAGAGGCTGAACACTGAAGCTTTCTTT. This gives the protein CASNSGERLNTEAFF. V usage is TRBV12-3 or TRBV12-4 and J usage is TRBJ1-1; tentative D call: TRBD1 (5 bases). V gave up 7 bases and J gave up 0 bases, with 15 bases separating them. The CDR3 is 15 amino acids.